This TCR beta chain appears in the sequencing data of a study of molecular identifiers for immune sequencing clone quantification. Germline-derived CDR1 and CDR2 are MDHEN and SYDVKM. The CDR3 covers 17 residues. The germline V and J ends were trimmed by 7 bases and 0 bases, with 20 bases remaining between them. This clonotype was seen at least ten times. Libraries of bulk TCR were made by previously described methods (with listed TCR primers). TCRdb passed the PCR reads through MiXCR, listing each CDR3 protein once. The sample gives some 650,000 distinct CDR3 sequences, 15% to 20% of which show up once; about 0.9% is in the top ten.

This receptor was taken from a human donor in good health. Some libraries in this study had Jurkat cell RNA spiked in. This rearrangement joins TRBV28 to TRBJ2-3, with a possible D match to TRBD1 (5 bases). Material: naive CD8+ T cells from blood, with Jurkat cell RNA spiked in. This sample's subset: FACS-sorted CD8+CD4-CCR7+CD45RA+ naive T cells. Here the CDR3 reads CASIIKGLAESTDTQYF. In DNA, the CDR3 is TGTGCCAGCATAATAAAGGGGTTAGCAGAGAGCACAGATACGCAGTATTTT.